This section outlines one TCR beta chain sequence together with its context. The data stem from a study of ipilimumab plus nivolumab after autologous stem cell transplantation. Looking at the study overall: Myeloma cases were transplant-naive high-risk or relapsed within 3 years post first autologous transplant.

Ipilimumab, 1 mg/kg, started 14 to 28 days after autologous transplant. Measured with immunoSEQ multiplex PCR; TCRdb has only the in-frame clones, and not every one. The sample lists tens of thousands of clones, around 93% occurring once. This CDR3 contains 14 residues. CDR1 and CDR2 from the germline V gene are KGHSH and LQKENI. J gave up 2 bases and V 4 bases, and 4 bases lay outside the gene matches. The sequence was obtained from a male donor with multiple myeloma. J is TRBJ1-1 and V is TRBV18; 7 nucleotides align to TRBD1. This specimen was PBMCs, taken in a trial of ipilimumab plus nivolumab as post-transplant consolidation. The CDR3 nucleotides read TGTGCCAGCTCACTACAGGGGACAAACACTGAAGCTTTCTTT. This codes for CASSLQGTNTEAFF.